These T cell receptor beta chains were read from a single sample in a study of blood T cell repertoires in COVID-19. Sequencing used immunoSEQ multiplex PCR; TCRdb keeps in-frame clones, though not all of them. The sample includes fewer than 200,000 clones, 78% seen only once; the top ten take 17%. The sequencing input was PBMCs or T cells enriched from blood (not recorded which). These receptors were collected from a woman between 50 and 59 years old who had recovered from COVID-19. Each CDR3 is given with its conserved first and last residue.

TRBV15	TRBJ2-3	CATEKRDTDTQYF
TRBV4-2	TRBJ2-3	CPSTQEGAGGGADTQYF
TRBV7-8	TRBJ1-5	CASSPDGGTQHF
TRBV28	TRBJ2-7	CASSFNRAYEQYF
TRBV7-3	TRBJ1-1	CASSPTPGTEAFF
TRBV18	TRBJ2-5	CASSPETSPGTQYF
TRBV20-1	TRBJ1-4	CSASGTGRNEKLFF
TRBV7-8	TRBJ2-5	CASSLGEGLLQETQYF
TRBV18	TRBJ1-1	CASSPRLEPNTEAFF
TRBV28	TRBJ2-7	CASSFTGAQSYEQYF
TRBV3-1/TRBV3-2	TRBJ2-5	CASSQEEYGAQYF
TRBV19	TRBJ2-5	CASRYSGGETQYF
TRBV11-2	TRBJ2-1	CASSLDRGQNEQFF
TRBV15	TRBJ2-4	CATSRSAGVAKNIQYF
TRBV6-6	TRBJ1-1	CASSLGPGGAGTEAFF
TRBV5-1	TRBJ2-3	CASSLVFARTDTQYF
TRBV19	TRBJ2-6	CASSIDRGIRRGGANVLTF
TRBV19	TRBJ1-1	CASSIDRDKGAFF
TRBV7-9	TRBJ2-7	CASSSAGLAGAYEQYF
TRBV5-1	TRBJ2-1	CASSFGQGWDNEQFF
TRBV2	TRBJ2-3	CASSEAGPGVTDTQYF
TRBV6-1	TRBJ1-1	CASSELRDWDSTEAFF
TRBV11-2	TRBJ1-3	CASSPTSSSGNTIYF
TRBV7-9	TRBJ1-2	CASSLMGQGDLNYGYTF
TRBV6-2/TRBV6-3	TRBJ2-1	CASSGTSGSLAQFF
TRBV6-5	TRBJ2-4	CASSRSGIQYF
TRBV5-1	TRBJ1-1	CASSLAPENTEAFF
TRBV5-4	TRBJ1-6	CASSLGAGWNSPLHF
TRBV5-4	TRBJ2-7	CASSQEIGGEQYF
TRBV29-1	TRBJ2-1	CSVVIREGYNEQFF
TRBV4-1	TRBJ2-1	CASSHFRTRRPYNEQFF
TRBV3-1/TRBV3-2	TRBJ1-2	CASSQDFGTGNYGYTF
TRBV28	TRBJ2-7	CASSLKVTSGGYEQYF
TRBV24-1	TRBJ1-3	CATSEGGRGVSGNTIYF
TRBV7-2	TRBJ1-2	CASSLGQVDGYTF
TRBV5-4	TRBJ2-3	CASRSYSTDTQYF
TRBV7-9	TRBJ1-4	CASGDPGEKLFF
TRBV10-3	TRBJ2-7	CAISEGLAGDREQYF
TRBV10-3	TRBJ2-3	CAIRITSTDTQYF
TRBV6-6	TRBJ2-3	CASRDTTSTDTQYF
TRBV29-1	TRBJ1-2	CSVEGGGSLIYGYTF
TRBV18	TRBJ1-1	CASSPEMNTEAFF
TRBV28	TRBJ2-4	CASSLLAPTGDIQYF
TRBV5-1	TRBJ1-2	CASSLDYLNYGYTF
TRBV6-1	TRBJ1-2	CASSEGGSLRVYGYTF
TRBV18	TRBJ2-3	CASSPWGSTDTQYF
TRBV6-5	TRBJ1-2	CASSSLGTGLYGYTF
TRBV18	TRBJ1-4	CASSPLDRATNEKLFF
TRBV28	TRBJ1-1	CASEDGNRITEAFF
TRBV9	TRBJ1-4	CASSPNPLDPSGEKLFF
TRBV4-1	TRBJ2-1	CASSSRTRSSYNEQFF
TRBV4-3	TRBJ2-5	CASSQEAGGFQETQYF
TRBV7-8	TRBJ2-7	CASSPGFQQYF
TRBV30	TRBJ1-3	CAWARRHGGNTIYF
TRBV19	TRBJ1-5	CASSFGEVNQPQHF
TRBV30	TRBJ2-5	CAWSVLNEGTQYF
TRBV28	TRBJ2-7	CASSPRGSPKTYEQYF
TRBV5-1	TRBJ2-7	CASSPQAGGAGSYEQYF